This is a list of T cell receptor beta chains from one sample in a study of T-cell memory formation after mild COVID-19. MiXCR, run by TCRdb on the 5' RACE reads, gives a single entry per CDR3 protein. The sample includes about 500,000 distinct CDR3 sequences, approximately 20% of them seen just once. Sequenced input: PBMCs or a T cell subset sorted from them (not recorded which). These receptors originate from an adult woman who had mild COVID-19 (a few samples of this study predate the infection). Cell type and time point are not known. CDR3s include the opening cysteine and the closing phenylalanine or tryptophan. A D gene is named only where the DNA matches it firmly. Size tells how often a clone was seen (once, few, many) or the class of an expanded clone, and some rows leave it out.

TRBD1,TRBJ1-5,TRBV15,few,CATSEGTVRSQPQHF,TGTGCCACCAGCGAAGGGACAGTAAGAAGTCAGCCCCAGCATTTT
TRBD1,TRBJ2-7,TRBV3-1,few,CASSALVGDRRSPDEQYF,TGTGCCAGCAGCGCCCTTGTAGGGGACAGGAGGTCCCCCGACGAGCAGTACTTC
NA,TRBJ2-5,TRBV6-5,NA,CASSYAGRETQYF,TGTGCCAGCAGTTACGCAGGAAGGGAGACCCAGTACTTC
NA,TRBJ2-7,TRBV29-1,NA,CSVETTGTRKPLF,TGCAGCGTCGAAACTACTGGGACGAGAAAACCCCTCTTC
NA,TRBJ2-1,TRBV12-3/TRBV12-4,NA,CASSTGLTLSVYNEQFF,TGTGCCAGCAGTACGGGGTTAACTTTGTCGGTATACAATGAGCAGTTCTTC
TRBD1,TRBJ1-1,TRBV29-1,NA,CSVVSNRGGTEAFF,TGCAGCGTTGTGTCGAACAGGGGAGGCACTGAAGCTTTCTTT
TRBD1,TRBJ2-7,TRBV25-1,NA,CASSKQNRGVGYEQYF,TGTGCCAGCAGCAAGCAAAACAGGGGAGTCGGGTACGAGCAGTACTTC
TRBD2,TRBJ2-3,TRBV7-3,few,CASSSPTSGGSTSTDTQYF,TGTGCCAGCAGCTCTCCTACTAGCGGGGGGTCCACTAGCACAGATACGCAGTATTTT
TRBD2,TRBJ2-3,TRBV12-3/TRBV12-4,NA,CASTIAGVSTDTQYF,TGTGCCAGCACCATAGCGGGGGTATCGACAGATACGCAGTATTTT
TRBD2,TRBJ2-5,TRBV29-1,few,CSVSGGETQYF,TGCAGCGTCTCGGGGGGGGAGACCCAGTACTTC
TRBD1,TRBJ2-2,TRBV12-3/TRBV12-4,few,CASSLLLGQGNTGELFF,TGTGCCAGCAGTCTCCTCTTGGGACAGGGGAACACCGGGGAGCTGTTTTTT
TRBD1,TRBJ2-2,TRBV12-3/TRBV12-4,NA,CASSPTTGTGPTGELFF,TGTGCCAGCAGTCCAACCACCGGGACAGGACCCACCGGGGAGCTGTTTTTT
NA,TRBJ1-2,TRBV4-1,many,CASSQVGIYGYTF,TGCGCCAGCAGCCAAGTAGGGATCTATGGCTACACCTTC
TRBD2,TRBJ2-2,TRBV14,NA,CASSPISGGRNTGELFF,TGTGCCAGCAGCCCCATCTCGGGGGGGCGTAACACCGGGGAGCTGTTTTTT
NA,TRBJ1-2,TRBV5-1,NA,CASSSNQMGRYFHGYTF,TGCGCCAGCAGCTCAAACCAAATGGGCAGGTACTTTCATGGCTACACCTTC
TRBD1,TRBJ1-1,TRBV6-6,NA,CASVFGQGGTEAFF,TGTGCCAGCGTATTCGGACAGGGAGGCACTGAAGCTTTCTTT
NA,TRBJ1-6,TRBV29-1,few,CSVGGVTYSPLHF,TGCAGCGTTGGCGGGGTTACGTATTCACCCCTCCACTTT
TRBD1,TRBJ2-1,TRBV9,NA,CASSVSGTGNEQFF,TGTGCCAGCAGCGTTTCCGGGACAGGTAATGAGCAGTTCTTC
TRBD1,TRBJ1-2,TRBV6-6,NA,CASSYSSGGLGYGYTF,TGTGCCAGCAGTTACTCTTCAGGGGGTCTTGGCTATGGCTACACCTTC
TRBD1,TRBJ2-7,TRBV5-1,many,CASSRDRAYEQYF,TGCGCCAGCAGCCGGGACAGGGCCTACGAGCAGTACTTC
NA,TRBJ2-2,TRBV7-9,few,CASSLASDYPTGELFF,TGTGCCAGCAGCTTGGCCTCCGATTACCCCACCGGGGAGCTGTTTTTT
TRBD2,TRBJ2-7,TRBV6-5,NA,CASSRGGFEQYF,TGTGCCAGCAGTCGCGGGGGGTTCGAGCAGTACTTC
NA,TRBJ2-5,TRBV27,NA,CATRGAGETQYF,TGTGCCACGAGAGGGGCGGGGGAGACCCAGTACTTC
TRBD2,TRBJ2-1,TRBV27,NA,CASSPGTSGRVSSEQFF,TGTGCCAGCAGTCCCGGGACTAGCGGGAGGGTCTCGAGTGAGCAGTTCTTC
TRBD1,TRBJ1-5,TRBV6-1,NA,CASSDPGQGAYQPQHF,TGTGCCAGCAGTGACCCCGGACAGGGAGCCTATCAGCCCCAGCATTTT
TRBD1,TRBJ2-3,TRBV4-2,NA,CASSQVWDRGTDTQYF,TGTGCCAGCAGCCAAGTTTGGGACAGGGGAACAGATACGCAGTATTTT
NA,TRBJ2-3,TRBV9,few,CASSVFPGSTDTQYF,TGTGCCAGCAGCGTATTCCCCGGAAGCACAGATACGCAGTATTTT
NA,TRBJ1-2,TRBV6-2/TRBV6-3,NA,CASRPPAGTGGYTF,TGTGCCAGCAGACCCCCTGCAGGCACAGGTGGCTACACCTTC
TRBD2,TRBJ2-2,TRBV5-4,NA,CASRTGLADGELFF,TGTGCCAGCAGAACGGGACTAGCGGACGGGGAGCTGTTTTTT
NA,TRBJ2-7,TRBV27,once,CASSSSTGHEQYF,TGTGCCAGCAGTTCCTCTACAGGACACGAGCAGTACTTC
NA,TRBJ2-5,TRBV6-5,NA,CASSDVPGQRETQYF,TGTGCCAGCAGTGATGTACCAGGACAGCGAGAGACCCAGTACTTC
TRBD2,TRBJ2-7,TRBV7-6,NA,CASSPLIAGGFYEQYF,TGTGCCAGCAGCCCCCTAATAGCGGGGGGGTTCTACGAGCAGTACTTC
TRBD2,TRBJ2-3,TRBV7-2,NA,CASSLVAGSRGDTQYF,TGTGCCAGCAGCTTGGTAGCGGGGAGCCGAGGAGATACGCAGTATTTT
NA,TRBJ1-2,TRBV12-3/TRBV12-4,NA,CASSLSPGARGYTF,TGTGCCAGCAGTTTATCCCCGGGGGCGCGGGGCTACACCTTC
NA,TRBJ1-5,TRBV2,NA,CASSEIQYQPQHF,TGTGCCAGCAGTGAAATCCAATATCAGCCCCAGCATTTT
NA,TRBJ1-5,TRBV30,NA,CAWSVYSVNQPQHF,TGTGCCTGGAGTGTATACAGTGTCAATCAGCCCCAGCATTTT
TRBD2,TRBJ2-1,TRBV5-4,NA,CASSGGGGPTEQFF,TGTGCCAGCAGCGGGGGGGGTGGTCCCACTGAGCAGTTCTTC
NA,TRBJ2-7,TRBV7-9,NA,CASSSAGWGEQYF,TGTGCCAGCAGCTCGGCCGGGTGGGGAGAGCAGTACTTC